Shown below are 20 T cell receptor beta chains from a single sample sequenced in a study of cytotoxic CD8 clonotypes in ibrutinib-treated CLL. Data came from immunoSEQ multiplex PCR; TCRdb stores just in-frame clones and leaves some out. The table includes about 160,000 clones, less than 85% detected once. The source was PBMCs, collected after 24 months of ibrutinib treatment. All receptors come from a human donor with chronic lymphocytic leukemia.

This chain connects TRBV7-2 to TRBJ2-1; unclear D gene. Germline values: CDR1 SGHTA, CDR2 FQGNSA. V lost 0 bases to trimming and J lost 0 bases, with 12 bases between them. This CDR3 has 17 residues. CDR3 in amino acids: CASSLASGSSSYNEQFF. Written as DNA, the CDR3 is TGTGCCAGCAGCTTAGCGTCCGGTTCAAGCTCCTACAATGAGCAGTTCTTC.

V usage is TRBV18 and J usage is TRBJ2-6; 9 nucleotides agree with TRBD1. Germline V lookup: CDR1 KGHSH, CDR2 LQKENI. The CDR3 is 16 amino acids. The V gene end was trimmed by 4 bases and the J gene end by 0 bases; junction bases not matched to a gene: 1. In DNA form, the CDR3 reads TGTGCCAGCTCACAACAGGGGGCCTCTGGGGCCAACGTCCTGACTTTC. Residues: CASSQQGASGANVLTF.

This CDR3 reads CASSSQNYGYTF. For the CDR3, the DNA is TGTGCCAGTAGTAGCCAGAACTATGGCTACACCTTC. V gene TRBV19 combines with J gene TRBJ1-2, with unresolved D. The CDR3 consists of 12 residues. Trimming stripped 4 bases from V and 2 bases from J, with 5 bases between. The germline CDR1 and CDR2 sequences are LNHDA and SQIVND (reference sequence).

This chain uses TRBV20-1 with TRBJ2-5; D uncertain. Trimming took 4 bases from V and 6 from J, leaving 0 bases between them. Germline V CDR1 and CDR2: DFQATT, SNEGSKA (reference sequence). The CDR3 loop spans 8 amino acids. The CDR3 protein is CSAKTQYF. The CDR3 bases are TGCAGTGCTAAGACCCAGTACTTC.

This clone was counted once. The likely explanation is a read error, given a far larger clone one base away. The chain recombines TRBV4-3 with TRBJ2-7, with 8 nucleotides matching TRBD1. The CDR3 runs 15 residues. Germline V gene data show CDR1 as LGHNA and CDR2 as YSLEER. V trimming: 4 bases; J trimming: 4 bases; junction bases outside the gene matches: 9. CDR3 sequence: CASSPGQGPQYEQYF. As DNA, the CDR3 is TGCGCCAGCAGCCCTGGACAGGGACCTCAATACGAGCAGTACTTC.

A note on this clone: The same CDR3 also results from other DNA sequences found in this sample. This rearrangement joins TRBV28 to TRBJ2-6; D gene unclear. The germline V gene encodes CDR1 MDHEN and CDR2 SYDVKM. The CDR3 loop spans 13 amino acids. V lost 1 base to trimming and J lost 2 bases, with 0 bases between them. This chain's CDR3 is CASSLSGANVLTF. The CDR3 DNA is TGTGCCAGCAGTTTATCTGGGGCCAACGTCCTGACTTTC.

The chain employs TRBV9 and TRBJ1-1; D is uncertain. The germline V gene has CDR1 SGDLS and CDR2 YYNGEE. The CDR3 loop spans 15 amino acids. The V end lost 1 base, the J end lost 3 bases, and 13 bases lay between the germline ends. The CDR3: CASSVSLRGDTEAFF. DNA for the CDR3: TGTGCCAGCAGCGTAAGCCTTCGTGGGGACACTGAAGCTTTCTTT. Full variable domain (outside the CDR3, taken from reference TRBV9 and TRBJ1-1): DSGVTQTPKHLITATGQRVTLRCSPRSGDLSVYWYQQSLDQGLQFLIQYYNGEERAKGNILERFSAQQFPDLHSELNLSSLELGDSALYFCASSVSLRGDTEAFFGQGTRLTVV.

V is TRBV4-1 and J is TRBJ2-7; D possibly uses TRBD1 or TRBD2 (6 bases each). The CDR3 is 15 amino acids. Looked up from germline, CDR1 is MGHRA and CDR2 is YSYEKL. Trimming stripped 4 bases from V and 2 bases from J, with 15 bases between. CDR3 bases: TGCGCCAGCAGCCTGGGGGGACACTCACCCTACGAGCAGTACTTC. Protein sequence: CASSLGGHSPYEQYF.

This clone was detected only once. The J gene is TRBJ1-5, the V gene TRBV10-1; D gene ambiguous. CDR3 length: 13 residues. Trimming removed 3 bases at V and 6 bases at J, with 9 bases between. Germline V lookup: CDR1 WNHNN, CDR2 SYGVQD (reference sequence). As DNA, the CDR3 is TGCGCCAGCAGTGAATCTCGGGGTCAGCCCCAGCATTTT. Residues: CASSESRGQPQHF.

The chain combines TRBV19 with TRBJ1-5; TRBD1 matches 10 bases. This CDR3 has 16 amino acids. The V segment lost 3 bases and the J segment 2 bases; nucleotides outside the gene matches: 4. In germline, CDR1 is LNHDA, CDR2 SQIVND (reference sequence). CDR3 residues: CASSIGTGVGNQPQHF. The CDR3 region has the DNA TGTGCCAGTAGTATCGGGACAGGGGTGGGCAATCAGCCCCAGCATTTT.

This clone was observed once. The chain is built from TRBV7-3 and TRBJ2-5; D gene unclear. CDR1 is SGHTA and CDR2 is FQGTGA in the germline V gene. CDR3 length: 14 residues. V was cut by 2 bases and J by 7 bases, with 14 bases left in between. CDR3 sequence reads: CASSLLPRQATQYF. Written as DNA, the CDR3 is TGTGCCAGCAGCTTACTCCCTAGGCAGGCGACCCAGTACTTC. The full variable domain, with the rest looked up from reference TRBV7-3 and TRBJ2-5, is GAGVSQTPSNKVTEKGKYVELRCDPISGHTALYWYRQSLGQGPEFLIYFQGTGAADDSGLPNDRFFAVRPEGSVSTLKIQRTERGDSAVYLCASSLLPRQATQYFGPGTRLLVL.

The chain carries TRBV4-1 and TRBJ2-3; possible D gene TRBD2, 5 bases. Germline lookup yields CDR1 MGHRA and CDR2 YSYEKL. The CDR3 has 15 amino acids. V dropped 1 base and J dropped 2 bases, with 10 bases sitting between them. The DNA of the CDR3 is TGCGCCAGCAGCCAAGTGAGCGGATACACAGATACGCAGTATTTT. This codes for CASSQVSGYTDTQYF.

The chain recombines TRBV9 with TRBJ2-3; possible D gene TRBD2, 6 bases. V gave up 5 bases and J gave up 1 base, with 14 bases separating them. The length of the CDR3 is 15 residues. Germline CDR1 reads SGDLS; CDR2 reads YYNGEE. For the CDR3, the DNA is TGTGCCAGCAGTCGACTAGAGCCGCGCACAGATACGCAGTATTTT. This gives the protein CASSRLEPRTDTQYF.

This clone was found once. The rearrangement uses TRBV27 and TRBJ1-2; tentatively, D is TRBD1 (5 bases). This CDR3 spans 11 amino acids. The V end lost 8 bases, the J end lost 7 bases, and 11 bases lay between the germline ends. Per the germline V gene, CDR1 is MNHEY and CDR2 is SMNVEV (reference sequence). The CDR3 nucleotides are TGTGCCAGCTCCGGGGGGGTTGGCTACACCTTC. This codes for CASSGGVGYTF.

This clone was observed a few times. The chain couples TRBV27 to TRBJ1-2; D remains unclear. Germline V gene data show CDR1 as MNHEY and CDR2 as SMNVEV (reference sequence). The germline V and J ends were trimmed by 3 bases and 8 bases, with 16 bases remaining between them. This CDR3 contains 14 residues. Written as DNA, the CDR3 is TGTGCCAGCAGTTTGCTTGGGCCATCGGTAGGCTACACCTTC. Translated: CASSLLGPSVGYTF.

This clone appeared once. The chain recombines TRBV6-1 with TRBJ2-3, with a possible D match to TRBD1 (6 bases). The germline V gene has CDR1 MNHNS and CDR2 SASEGT. This CDR3 comprises 12 residues. The V end lost 6 bases, the J end lost 7 bases, and 11 bases lay between the germline ends. The CDR3 loop is CASSPRGYTQYF. The CDR3 coding sequence is TGTGCCAGCAGCCCCAGGGGCTATACGCAGTATTTT.

V gene TRBV27 combines with J gene TRBJ1-2; D gene unclear. The ends were cut back, 5 bases at V and 4 bases at J, with 14 bases in the middle. Germline assignment: CDR1 MNHEY and CDR2 SMNVEV (reference sequence). CDR3 length: 14 amino acids. CDR3 sequence reads: CASSPQVSVYGYTF. The CDR3 DNA reads TGTGCCAGCAGTCCCCAGGTCTCGGTCTATGGCTACACCTTC.

This clone has just a few counts. J is TRBJ1-1 and V is TRBV5-4; D is unclear. Trimming stripped 2 bases from V and 2 bases from J, with 10 bases between. The CDR3 is made up of 14 amino acids. Germline V gene data show CDR1 as SGHNT and CDR2 as YYREEE (reference sequence). CDR3 nucleotide sequence: TGTGCCAGCAGCTTCCGACCAAGAAACACTGAAGCTTTCTTT. Translation gives CASSFRPRNTEAFF.

The rearrangement links TRBV7-2 to TRBJ2-5; 8 bases fit TRBD2. Germline-derived CDR1 and CDR2 are SGHTA and FQGNSA. The junction had 7 bases not matched to a gene; V was cut back by 8 bases and J by 5 bases. CDR3 length: 13 amino acids. The CDR3 spells CASARGGSETQYF. The CDR3 DNA follows: TGTGCCAGCGCCCGCGGGGGGAGTGAGACCCAGTACTTC.

J is TRBJ2-1 and V is TRBV6-6, with unresolved D. Germline assignment: CDR1 MNHNY and CDR2 SVGAGI (reference sequence). V lost 3 bases and J lost 7, with 1 base in between. The CDR3 totals 10 residues. The CDR3 here is CASSYNEQFF. CDR3 coding DNA: TGTGCCAGCAGTTATAATGAGCAGTTCTTC.